This TCR beta chain originates from a study of T cells in Graves' hyperthyroidism and ophthalmopathy. This clonotype was seen many times. Its antigen is still unknown. Amplification yielded TCR beta CDR3 regions, with RNA transcripts as the source. The HTBI set primed first-round TCR CDR3 RT-PCR. TCRdb re-called the multiplex PCR reads through MiXCR, storing one row per CDR3 protein. The sample includes approximately 500,000 distinct CDR3 sequences, 46% of them seen just once. Study-level points and caveats: Blood samples included most of the expanded thyroid clonotypes exceeding 0.001. A model using 13 V-J features told ophthalmopathy apart from stable hyperthyroidism.

Uncontrolled infection, other autoimmune disease, pregnancy or lactation led to exclusion. What was sequenced was peripheral blood or thyroid tissue (not recorded which). This clonotype was sampled from a woman under 30 with Graves' hyperthyroidism.

The DNA for the CDR3 is TGCAGTGCCATATACGGAAACACCATATATTTT. Translated, it gives CSAIYGNTIYF. The V and J genes are TRBV20-1 and TRBJ1-3; D is ambiguous. The CDR3 is 11 residues long. V was pared by 6 bases and J by 4 bases, with 7 bases between. From germline, CDR1 is DFQATT and CDR2 SNEGSKA (reference sequence).